These 18 T cell receptor beta chains were sequenced from one sample in a study of blood T cell repertoires in COVID-19. TCRdb's table, derived via immunoSEQ multiplex PCR, lists solely in-frame clones and lacks some. This table holds roughly 78,000 clones, roughly 86% found once. Sequenced material: peripheral blood. These receptors came from a woman aged 60-75 years with acute or convalescent COVID-19.

The chain is built from TRBV3-1 (or the pseudogene TRBV3-2) and TRBJ1-4; no clear D gene. The length of the CDR3 is 15 residues. The germline V and J ends were trimmed by 3 bases and 5 bases, with 13 bases remaining between them. CDR1 is LGHDT and CDR2 is YNNKEL in the germline V gene (reference sequence). The CDR3 region is CASSQLGSTNEKLFF. The CDR3 DNA is TGTGCCAGCAGCCAGTTGGGCAGTACCAATGAAAAACTGTTTTTT.

The chain uses TRBV28 and TRBJ1-1, with 8 bases identical to TRBD1. J lost 2 bases, V lost 5 bases, and 4 bases had no gene match. Germline loops: CDR1 MDHEN, CDR2 SYDVKM. This CDR3 region has 14 residues. The CDR3 is CASSQTGVNTEAFF. For the CDR3, the DNA is TGTGCCAGCAGTCAGACAGGGGTTAACACTGAAGCTTTCTTT.

This clone was seen more than once but under ten times. The chain couples TRBV3-1 (or the pseudogene TRBV3-2) to TRBJ2-7, with D possibly TRBD2 on 5 matching bases. Germline CDR1 is LGHDT and CDR2 is YNNKEL (reference sequence). CDR3 length: 15 amino acids. V lost 1 base, J lost 2 bases, and 12 bases lay in between. This CDR3 reads CASSQGEGGPYEQYF. The CDR3 DNA reads as TGTGCCAGCAGCCAAGGTGAGGGTGGACCCTACGAGCAGTACTTC.

This clone showed up just once. The chain carries TRBV27 and TRBJ1-2; 7 bases map to TRBD1. After removal of 3 bases from V and 6 bases from J, the junction contained 10 bases not matched to a gene. The CDR3 runs 15 residues. CDR1 MNHEY and CDR2 SMNVEV come from the germline V gene (reference sequence). The CDR3 DNA follows: TGTGCCAGCAGTTTGTACAGGGGACTCAGGGATGGCTACACCTTC. Its protein is CASSLYRGLRDGYTF.

The chain uses TRBV5-1 and TRBJ2-1; tentative D call: TRBD2 (5 bases). Trimming removed 2 bases at V and 10 bases at J, with 22 bases between. There are 16 residues in the CDR3. Germline V gene data show CDR1 as SGHRS and CDR2 as YFSETQ. CDR3 DNA sequence: TGCGCCAGCAGCTTAGGCGCGGGCCATACGATGGAGGAGCAGTTCTTC. As protein: CASSLGAGHTMEEQFF.

The chain employs TRBV18 and TRBJ2-7; 8 nucleotides agree with TRBD1. This CDR3 has 13 residues. Germline V lookup: CDR1 KGHSH, CDR2 LQKENI. The ends lost 6 bases at V and 6 bases at J; junction bases unmatched: 7. Here the CDR3 reads CASSPGGEREQYF. Here the CDR3 DNA reads TGTGCCAGCTCGCCAGGGGGCGAGCGCGAGCAGTACTTC.

The chain is built from TRBV5-1 and TRBJ2-3; the D gene is possibly TRBD2 (7 bases). V was clipped by 5 bases and J by 9 bases, with 16 bases between them. Looked up from germline, CDR1 is SGHRS and CDR2 is YFSETQ. This CDR3 comprises 13 residues. The CDR3 loop reads CASSTSGEGTQYF. CDR3 coding DNA: TGCGCCAGCAGTACCTCAGGGGAGGGGACGCAGTATTTT.

The table lists this clone with a count of one. The genes are TRBV28 and TRBJ2-3; D is possibly TRBD2 (7 bases). Trimming left V 5 bases short and J 5 bases short, with 17 bases between. The CDR3 is 15 residues long. Germline-derived CDR1 and CDR2 are MDHEN and SYDVKM. CDR3 protein: CASSLYAGAGDTQYF. The CDR3, as DNA: TGTGCCAGCAGTCTCTACGCGGGGGCCGGAGATACGCAGTATTTT. Full variable domain (missing parts from reference TRBV28 and TRBJ2-3): DVKVTQSSRYLVKRTGEKVFLECVQDMDHENMFWYRQDPGLGLRLIYFSYDVKMKEKGDIPEGYSVSREKKERFSLILESASTNQTSMYLCASSLYAGAGDTQYFGPGTRLTVL.

The J gene is TRBJ2-5, the V gene TRBV5-6, with TRBD1 matching over 8 bases. This CDR3 is 13 amino acids long. V shed 4 bases and J 9 bases; nucleotides not matched to a gene: 8. Germline V gene sequence: CDR1 SGHDT, CDR2 YYEEEE. The CDR3 coding sequence is TGTGCCAGCAGCCGCCTAGTGACAGGGGCCCAGTACTTC. Encoded protein: CASSRLVTGAQYF.

The chain employs TRBV28 and TRBJ2-7; the match to TRBD2 covers 11 bases. CDR3 length equals 17 residues. With 4 bases clipped from V and 3 bases from J, the junction kept 11 bases outside the gene matches. Looked up from germline, CDR1 is MDHEN and CDR2 is SYDVKM. The CDR3, as DNA: TGTGCCAGCAGTTCGACCCTACTAGCGGGAGTCAACTACGAGCAGTACTTC. Its translation: CASSSTLLAGVNYEQYF.

This clone was detected a few times. The chain carries TRBV18 and TRBJ2-5; perhaps TRBD1 as D (5 bases). Between the trimmed V and J ends, which lost 5 bases and 2 bases, there was a span of 12 bases. This CDR3 is 14 amino acids long. The germline gives CDR1 KGHSH, CDR2 LQKENI. CDR3 nucleotides: TGTGCCAGCTCAGAGGCAGGGTGGCAAGAGACCCAGTACTTC. Amino acid sequence: CASSEAGWQETQYF.

This clone has only a few counts. The chain combines TRBV18 with TRBJ1-1, with TRBD1 matching 10 bases. Germline trimming cut 3 bases from V and 8 bases from J; bases unmatched to any gene: 12. Per the germline V gene, CDR1 is KGHSH and CDR2 is LQKENI. The CDR3 has 16 amino acids. The CDR3 nucleotides are TGTGCCAGCTCACCTAGGGAGCGGACAGGGGGGGTGGAAGCTTTCTTT. This encodes CASSPRERTGGVEAFF.

The chain carries TRBV30 and TRBJ1-1; D gene unclear. CDR3 length: 13 residues. CDR1 and CDR2 from the germline V gene are GTSNPN and SVGIG (reference sequence). V lost 0 bases, J lost 0 bases, and 5 bases lay in between. CDR3: CAWSVEMNTEAFF. The CDR3 nucleotides are TGTGCCTGGAGTGTAGAGATGAACACTGAAGCTTTCTTT.

The chain employs TRBV11-2 and TRBJ2-5; 11 nucleotides align to TRBD2. This CDR3 has 14 amino acids. Germline V gives CDR1 SGHAT, CDR2 FQNNGV. V gave up 5 bases and J gave up 5 bases; unmatched junction bases: 4. DNA for the CDR3: TGTGCCAGCAGCCCTCGACTAGCGGGGGAGACCCAGTACTTC. This sequence encodes CASSPRLAGETQYF.

V and J are TRBV27 and TRBJ2-3; a possible D gene is TRBD1 (5 bases). Deletions cut 4 bases from V and 2 bases from J, with 10 bases between. This CDR3 comprises 14 residues. The V gene's germline CDR1 is MNHEY and CDR2 SMNVEV (reference sequence). This CDR3 is CASSSLTDTDTQYF. In DNA, the CDR3 is TGTGCCAGCAGTTCACTGACAGACACAGATACGCAGTATTTT.

The rearrangement joins TRBV7-9 to TRBJ1-5; the D is unclear. Germline lookup yields CDR1 SEHNR and CDR2 FQNEAQ (reference sequence). V was cut by 3 bases and J by 0 bases, with 3 bases left in between. The CDR3 has 13 residues. CDR3 sequence: CASSFNSNQPQHF. The CDR3 DNA reads TGTGCCAGCAGCTTTAATAGCAATCAGCCCCAGCATTTT.

The chain recombines TRBV7-8 with TRBJ1-4; 8 bases align to TRBD1. Germline lookup yields CDR1 SGHVS and CDR2 FQNEAQ. With 3 bases clipped from V and 5 bases from J, the junction kept 2 bases outside the gene matches. CDR3 length equals 14 residues. In DNA, the CDR3 is TGTGCCAGCAGCTTTCAGGGGGCGAATGAAAAACTGTTTTTT. Translation: CASSFQGANEKLFF. Full variable domain (rest looked up from reference TRBV7-8 and TRBJ1-4): GAGVSQSPRYKVAKRGQDVALRCDPISGHVSLFWYQQALGQGPEFLTYFQNEAQLDKSGLPSDRFFAERPEGSVSTLKIQRTQQEDSAVYLCASSFQGANEKLFFGSGTQLSVL.

V is TRBV5-4 and J is TRBJ2-3, with D possibly TRBD1 on 6 matching bases. The CDR3 totals 15 residues. Germline V lookup: CDR1 SGHNT, CDR2 YYREEE (reference sequence). V lost 3 bases and J 8 bases, leaving 19 bases between the germline ends. CDR3 sequence (DNA): TGTGCCAGCAGCTCCAGGGGCAGGGCAGGAGGTACGCAGTATTTT. It specifies CASSSRGRAGGTQYF.